This T cell receptor (beta chain) was documented in a study of regulatory T cells in long-lasting Graves disease. Losses at the gene ends were 3 bases for V and 0 bases for J; bases not matched to a gene: 2. CDR1 is SGHRS, CDR2 YFSETQ, per germline. This CDR3 has 15 amino acids. Relying on iRepertoire HTBI primers and Arm-PCR of CDR3 regions, the team built TCR beta libraries. TCRdb fed the multiplex PCR reads into MiXCR, producing one record per CDR3 protein. Among 400,000 to 550,000 distinct CDR3 sequences listed, about a sixth were seen once. Time point defined: newly diagnosed GD, antithyroid drugs for less than 3 months. Preparation of the TCR library used RNA extracted from PBMCs. EDTA tubes received roughly 10 milliliters of drawn peripheral blood. This sample also belongs to another study, concerning T cells in Graves' hyperthyroidism and ophthalmopathy. That source reports: HTBI primers were the set used in a first-round RT-PCR of the TCR CDR3.

The input for sequencing was peripheral blood mononuclear cells (PBMCs), taken at new diagnosis, from a patient treated with antithyroid drugs. The chain links TRBV5-1 to TRBJ1-3; 8 bases are a match to TRBD1. The sequence was obtained from a woman younger than 35 with Graves disease. The CDR3 spells CASSSTGDSGNTIYF. The DNA of the CDR3 is TGCGCCAGCAGCTCGACAGGGGACTCTGGAAACACCATATATTTT.